This is a list of T cell receptor beta chains from one sample in a study of technical replicates of blood from a handful of donors. Generated by immunoSEQ multiplex PCR, the TCRdb table keeps only in-frame clones and is missing some. The sample includes roughly 76,000 clones, around 94% of them seen just once. Sequences were obtained from T cells isolated from PBMCs. The receptors were gathered from a human donor in good health. Each CDR3 is given with its conserved first and last residue. A D gene is named only where the DNA matches it firmly. Some rows have no size entry. The others give once, few or many, or a class for an expanded clone.

TRBJ2-7 | TRBV11-2 | TRBD1 | once | CASSFSLGQGAREQYF | TGTGCCAGCAGCTTTAGCCTAGGACAGGGGGCGCGTGAGCAGTACTTC
TRBJ1-2 | TRBV19 | - | once | CASSIDNSYGYTF | TGTGCCAGTAGTATAGACAATTCCTATGGCTACACCTTC
TRBJ1-5 | TRBV30 | TRBD1 | - | CAWSGIGQGDQPQHF | TGTGCCTGGAGTGGTATCGGACAGGGAGATCAGCCCCAGCATTTT
TRBJ2-1 | TRBV18 | - | - | CASSPGRNEQFF | TGTGCCAGCTCACCGGGGAGGAATGAGCAGTTCTTC
TRBJ2-7 | TRBV4-1 | TRBD1 | - | CASSHLGQGNEQYF | TGCGCCAGCAGCCACTTGGGACAGGGTAACGAGCAGTACTTC
TRBJ2-7 | TRBV15 | - | - | CATSGRTGYEQYF | TGTGCCACCAGCGGGCGAACAGGATACGAGCAGTACTTC
TRBJ1-1 | TRBV30 | - | - | CAWCASLNTEAFF | TGTGCCTGGTGCGCTAGCCTAAACACTGAAGCTTTCTTT
TRBJ2-7 | TRBV9 | TRBD1 | once | CASSVDGTGFYEQYF | TGTGCCAGCAGCGTAGATGGGACAGGGTTTTACGAGCAGTACTTC
TRBJ2-5 | TRBV10-3 | TRBD1 | - | CAISPGQEETQYF | TGTGCCATCAGCCCGGGACAGGAAGAGACCCAGTACTTC
TRBJ2-3 | TRBV27 | TRBD1 | - | CASSLSKTGTGADTQYF | TGTGCCAGCAGTTTATCAAAGACCGGGACAGGGGCAGATACGCAGTATTTT
TRBJ2-1 | TRBV2 | - | - | CASNPGSYNEQFF | TGTGCCAGCAATCCGGGCTCCTACAATGAGCAGTTCTTC
TRBJ1-1 | TRBV2 | TRBD1 | - | CASSEGQGVTEAFF | TGTGCCAGCAGTGAGGGACAGGGGGTCACTGAAGCTTTCTTT
TRBJ2-4 | TRBV29-1 | TRBD1 | - | CSVTGGNIQYF | TGCAGCGTCACAGGGGGAAACATTCAGTACTTC
TRBJ1-1 | TRBV5-4 | TRBD1 | - | CASSLAQGVEAFF | TGTGCCAGCAGCTTGGCCCAGGGGGTTGAAGCTTTCTTT
TRBJ2-7 | TRBV7-7 | - | - | CASSLSSGHPYEQYF | TGTGCCAGCAGCTTGTCTTCGGGACATCCCTACGAGCAGTACTTC
TRBJ2-7 | TRBV30 | - | - | CAWGKNRGGYEQYF | TGTGCCTGGGGGAAGAACAGGGGGGGCTACGAGCAGTACTTC
TRBJ1-5 | TRBV7-8 | - | - | CASSLGRAVNQPQHF | TGTGCCAGCAGCTTAGGCAGGGCGGTCAATCAGCCCCAGCATTTT
TRBJ2-5 | TRBV28 | TRBD1 | - | CASSIRQGRETQYF | TGTGCCAGCAGTATAAGACAGGGGAGGGAGACCCAGTACTTC
TRBJ1-1 | TRBV28 | TRBD1 | - | CASSPPGTVNTEAFF | TGTGCCAGCAGTCCACCCGGGACAGTGAACACTGAAGCTTTCTTT
TRBJ2-5 | TRBV28 | TRBD2 | once | CASSLIAGDFQETQYF | TGTGCCAGCAGTTTAATAGCGGGAGATTTCCAAGAGACCCAGTACTTC
TRBJ1-1 | TRBV6-1 | TRBD1 | - | CASSAGGEGRATEAFF | TGTGCCAGCAGTGCAGGGGGCGAAGGAAGAGCTACTGAAGCTTTCTTT
TRBJ2-7 | TRBV4-1 | TRBD1 | - | CASSQDFRDRVTYEQYF | TGCGCCAGCAGCCAAGATTTTAGGGACAGGGTAACCTACGAGCAGTACTTC
TRBJ2-1 | TRBV10-3 | TRBD2 | - | CAISLAGGGGNEQFF | TGTGCCATCAGTCTAGCGGGAGGAGGGGGAAATGAGCAGTTCTTC
TRBJ2-3 | TRBV4-3 | TRBD2 | - | CASSQETSHSTDTQYF | TGCGCCAGCAGCCAAGAGACTAGCCACAGCACAGATACGCAGTATTTT
TRBJ2-7 | TRBV6-6 | - | - | CASVAVGLGEQYF | TGTGCCAGCGTTGCTGTGGGCCTTGGGGAGCAGTACTTC
TRBJ1-4 | TRBV7-2 | - | - | CASSPGTDNEKLFF | TGTGCCAGCAGCCCCGGGACTGACAATGAAAAACTGTTTTTT
TRBJ1-3 | TRBV27 | - | - | CASKDFGNTIYF | TGTGCCAGCAAAGACTTTGGAAACACCATATATTTT
TRBJ2-1 | TRBV9 | - | once | CASSVESAERFYNEQFF | TGTGCCAGCAGCGTAGAGTCGGCCGAGCGCTTCTACAATGAGCAGTTCTTC
TRBJ1-5 | TRBV19 | - | - | CASRIRVGQPQHF | TGTGCCAGTAGGATTCGTGTCGGTCAGCCCCAGCATTTT
TRBJ2-7 | TRBV9 | - | - | CASSVGSGGFYEQYF | TGTGCCAGCAGCGTAGGGTCTGGCGGATTCTACGAGCAGTACTTC
TRBJ2-5 | TRBV19 | TRBD1 | - | CASSITGGIQETQYF | TGTGCCAGTAGTATTACAGGGGGCATACAGGAGACCCAGTACTTC
TRBJ2-2 | TRBV4-2 | - | - | CASSSLIGGKGELFF | TGTGCCAGCAGCTCTCTCATCGGAGGAAAAGGGGAGCTGTTTTTT
TRBJ1-1 | TRBV27 | - | - | CASNPSGLEIGTEAFF | TGTGCCAGCAATCCCAGTGGACTGGAAATTGGCACTGAAGCTTTCTTT
TRBJ2-1 | TRBV7-6 | - | - | CASRSRGAEQFF | TGTGCCAGCAGGTCCCGTGGGGCTGAGCAGTTCTTC
TRBJ2-3 | TRBV5-6 | TRBD2 | - | CASSHRTSRTDTQYF | TGTGCCAGCAGCCACAGGACTAGCCGCACAGATACGCAGTATTTT
TRBJ2-7 | TRBV4-3 | - | - | CASSQRQGAPSYEQYF | TGCGCCAGCAGCCAAAGGCAAGGGGCTCCTTCCTACGAGCAGTACTTC
TRBJ1-4 | TRBV4-1 | - | - | CASSQFTSTETAEKLFF | TGCGCCAGCAGCCAATTTACGTCAACGGAGACCGCCGAAAAACTGTTTTTT
TRBJ2-2 | TRBV7-9 | - | once | CASSLDTVGEEELFF | TGTGCCAGCAGCTTAGATACCGTCGGGGAGGAGGAGCTGTTTTTT
TRBJ1-1 | TRBV30 | - | few | CAWHTGLNTEAFF | TGTGCCTGGCATACAGGCTTGAACACTGAAGCTTTCTTT
TRBJ1-2 | TRBV19 | - | - | CASSIVYPGAYGYTF | TGTGCCAGTAGTATAGTATACCCAGGGGCCTATGGCTACACCTTC
TRBJ2-1 | TRBV9 | - | - | CASSVGPDGFNEQFF | TGTGCCAGCAGCGTAGGCCCCGACGGGTTCAATGAGCAGTTCTTC
TRBJ2-7 | TRBV7-2 | TRBD2 | - | CASSVGGLAGAYEQYF | TGTGCCAGCAGCGTAGGAGGACTAGCGGGGGCCTACGAGCAGTACTTC
TRBJ2-3 | TRBV4-1 | TRBD2 | - | CASSPSGLAGADTQYF | TGCGCCAGCAGCCCCTCTGGGCTAGCGGGAGCAGATACGCAGTATTTT
TRBJ2-1 | TRBV18 | TRBD2 | - | CASSLPIWREAYNEQFF | TGTGCCAGCTCCCTACCGATATGGCGGGAGGCCTACAATGAGCAGTTCTTC
TRBJ2-1 | TRBV30 | - | - | CAWQMGLPSYNEQFF | TGTGCCTGGCAAATGGGACTCCCCTCCTACAATGAGCAGTTCTTC
TRBJ2-1 | TRBV11-2 | TRBD2 | - | CASSLLAGGPNYNEQFF | TGTGCCAGCAGCCTGCTAGCGGGAGGCCCTAACTACAATGAGCAGTTCTTC
TRBJ2-3 | TRBV5-5 | TRBD1 | - | CASRPGGSGGDTQYF | TGTGCCAGCAGGCCAGGGGGTTCCGGAGGCGATACGCAGTATTTT
TRBJ1-2 | TRBV9 | - | - | CASSVGGSGYTF | TGTGCCAGCAGCGTTGGGGGGTCGGGCTACACCTTC
TRBJ2-7 | TRBV7-2 | - | - | CASSLMTYEQYF | TGTGCCAGCAGCTTAATGACTTACGAGCAGTACTTC
TRBJ1-1 | TRBV25-1 | - | - | CASSEWPEAFF | TGTGCCAGCAGTGAATGGCCTGAAGCTTTCTTT
TRBJ2-7 | TRBV6-1 | TRBD2 | - | CASSELEREKTEQYF | TGTGCCAGCAGTGAACTGGAGCGGGAGAAGACCGAGCAGTACTTC
TRBJ1-4 | TRBV19 | - | - | CASSIGGGRNEKLFF | TGTGCCAGTAGTATAGGCGGGGGTAGGAATGAAAAACTGTTTTTT
TRBJ2-1 | TRBV7-2 | TRBD2 | - | CASRPTSGSSNEQFF | TGTGCCAGCAGACCTACTAGCGGGAGCTCCAATGAGCAGTTCTTC
TRBJ2-2 | TRBV7-8 | - | - | CASSLEPGLWNTGELFF | TGTGCCAGCAGCTTAGAACCGGGACTTTGGAACACCGGGGAGCTGTTTTTT
TRBJ1-2 | TRBV6-5 | TRBD1 | - | CASSQDRVYGYTF | TGTGCCAGCAGTCAGGACAGGGTCTATGGCTACACCTTC